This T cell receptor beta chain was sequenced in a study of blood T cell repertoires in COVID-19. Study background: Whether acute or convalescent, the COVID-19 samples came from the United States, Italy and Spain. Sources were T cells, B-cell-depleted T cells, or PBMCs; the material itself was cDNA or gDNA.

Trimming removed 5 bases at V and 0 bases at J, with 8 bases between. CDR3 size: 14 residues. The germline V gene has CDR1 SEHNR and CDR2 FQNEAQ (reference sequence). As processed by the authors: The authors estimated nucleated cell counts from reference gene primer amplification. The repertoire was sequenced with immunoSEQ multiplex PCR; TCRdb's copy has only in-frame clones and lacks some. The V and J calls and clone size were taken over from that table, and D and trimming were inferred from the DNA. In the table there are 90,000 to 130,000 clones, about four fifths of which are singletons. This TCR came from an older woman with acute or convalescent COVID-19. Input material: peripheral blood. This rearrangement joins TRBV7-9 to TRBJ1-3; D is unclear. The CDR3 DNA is TGTGCCAGCAGCCCTACAGTCTCTGGAAACACCATATATTTT. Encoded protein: CASSPTVSGNTIYF.